This T cell receptor (beta chain) emerged from a study of a mutant IDH1 vaccine in newly diagnosed glioma. The table came from immunoSEQ multiplex PCR; TCRdb's copy has only in-frame clones and leaves some out. The sample contains about 83,000 clones, about 81% of which appear only once. Concerning this clone: The antigen is not known.

Time point reported: week 47, end of study. The investigators gave 300 ug of mutant IDH1 20-mer peptide in each vaccine dose, together with topical imiquimod. CDR3 size: 13 residues. CDR1 is LNHDA and CDR2 is SQIVND in the germline V gene (reference sequence). The V gene lost 9 bases and the J gene lost 5 bases, with 14 bases spanning the gap. The sequence was collected from a man aged 35-49 years with glioma. The material sequenced was PBMCs, taken from a glioma patient whose treatment included an IDH1 peptide vaccine. The chain is built from TRBV19 and TRBJ2-1, with D hard to call. CDR3 sequence: CASRRAGNNEQFF. The CDR3 nucleotides are TGTGCCAGCCGACGGGCCGGCAACAATGAGCAGTTCTTC.